This TCR beta chain appears in the sequencing data of a study of beta chain features in type 1 diabetes. The study, taken as a whole, reports: All four CD4+ subsets from Type 1 diabetes patients carried moderately but significantly shorter TCRB CDR3s.

Details on this clone: No antigen is known for it.

Since all of the isolated RNA was reverse transcribed, expressed TCRB transcripts were what got sequenced. This table comes from immunoSEQ multiplex PCR, and its TCRdb copy is limited to in-frame clones, with some not included. The sample shows 200,000 to 250,000 clones, around 68% of them seen only once. The sequenced material came from naive CD4+ T cells from blood. This receptor was taken from a man aged 25-45 years in good health.

The CDR3 reads CAWSVLTGGEQFF. CDR3 in DNA: TGTGCCTGGAGTGTGCTTACGGGCGGTGAGCAGTTCTTC. V gene TRBV30 combines with J gene TRBJ2-1; D unresolved. V was clipped by 0 bases and J by 9 bases, with 12 bases between them. Germline V CDR1 and CDR2: GTSNPN, SVGIG (reference sequence). The CDR3 has 13 amino acids. Based on the CDR3 plus reference TRBV30 and TRBJ2-1, the full variable domain is SQTIHQWPATLVQPVGSPLSLECTVEGTSNPNLYWYRQAAGRGLQLLFYSVGIGQISSEVPQNLSASRPQDRQFILSSKKLLLSDSGFYLCAWSVLTGGEQFFGPGTRLTVL.